Below are 2 T cell receptor beta chains sequenced from a single sample in a study of blood T cell repertoires in COVID-19. Data came from immunoSEQ multiplex PCR; TCRdb stores just in-frame clones and leaves some out. In the table there are fewer than 50,000 clones, around 94% of which are singletons. Sequenced: peripheral blood. These receptors all stem from a man aged 45 to 65 with COVID-19, enrolled during active disease.

The chain recombines TRBV4-1 with TRBJ1-2; D may be TRBD1 (5 bases). Germline V lookup: CDR1 MGHRA, CDR2 YSYEKL. The CDR3 extends over 19 amino acids. V shed 4 bases and J shed 2 bases, with 26 bases lying between them. The CDR3 DNA is TGCGCCAGCAGCCCCTTCCCCGGGACTAAGGGAACGGAAAACTATGGCTACACCTTC. Protein: CASSPFPGTKGTENYGYTF.

V usage is TRBV5-4 and J usage is TRBJ2-3; 8 nucleotides agree with TRBD1. V lost 5 bases, J lost 2 bases, and 13 bases stayed unmatched. Germline CDR1 and CDR2: SGHNT and YYREEE (reference sequence). The CDR3 sequence is 17 residues long. CDR3 bases: TGTGCCAGCAGTCGAGGGGGACAGGAGACAAACACAGATACGCAGTATTTT. This gives the protein CASSRGGQETNTDTQYF.